The table lists the clone carrying this T cell receptor beta chain with a few counts. Which cohort a participant joined came from the clinical history participants gave. Repertoires were generated with immunoSEQ multiplex PCR, while TCRdb's copy carries only in-frame clones and drops some. The sample holds fewer than 200,000 clones, around 80% seen once. These data belong to a study of blood T cell repertoires in COVID-19. The germline CDR1 and CDR2 sequences are LGHNT and FRNRAP. Between the trimmed V and J ends, which lost 5 bases and 4 bases, there was a span of 12 bases. The CDR3 consists of 14 residues.

The sequence was obtained from a woman aged 70-85 years in a cohort exposed to, infected with or recovered from COVID-19 (not recorded which). The sample comprised PBMCs or T cells enriched from blood (not recorded which). The chain recombines TRBV12-5 with TRBJ2-1; no reliable D call. DNA of the CDR3: TGTGCTAGTGGTATGGGTGGAGTGTACAATGAGCAGTTCTTC. Translation: CASGMGGVYNEQFF.